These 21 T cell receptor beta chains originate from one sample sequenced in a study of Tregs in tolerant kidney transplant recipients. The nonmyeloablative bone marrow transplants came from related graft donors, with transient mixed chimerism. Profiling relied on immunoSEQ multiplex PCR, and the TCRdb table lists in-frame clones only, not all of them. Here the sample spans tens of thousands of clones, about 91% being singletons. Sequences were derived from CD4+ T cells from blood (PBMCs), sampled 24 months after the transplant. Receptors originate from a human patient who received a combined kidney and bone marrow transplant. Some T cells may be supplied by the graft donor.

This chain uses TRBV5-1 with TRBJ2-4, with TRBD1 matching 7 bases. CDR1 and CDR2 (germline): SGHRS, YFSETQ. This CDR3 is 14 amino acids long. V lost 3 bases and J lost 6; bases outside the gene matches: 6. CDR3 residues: CASSYGTAPNIQYF. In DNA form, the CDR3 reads TGCGCCAGCAGCTATGGGACAGCCCCAAACATTCAGTACTTC.

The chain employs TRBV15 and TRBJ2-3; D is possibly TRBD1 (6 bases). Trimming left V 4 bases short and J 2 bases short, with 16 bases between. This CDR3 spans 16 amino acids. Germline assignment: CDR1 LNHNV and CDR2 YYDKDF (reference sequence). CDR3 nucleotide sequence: TGTGCCACCAGCAAGGACAGTCGGAGATCCACAGATACGCAGTATTTT. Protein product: CATSKDSRRSTDTQYF.

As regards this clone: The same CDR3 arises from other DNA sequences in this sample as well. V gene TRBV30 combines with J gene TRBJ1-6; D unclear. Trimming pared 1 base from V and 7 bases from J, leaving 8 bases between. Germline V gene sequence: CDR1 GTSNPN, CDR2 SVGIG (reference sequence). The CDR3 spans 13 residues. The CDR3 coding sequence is TGTGCCTGGAGTGACAGCCCAAATTCACCCCTCCACTTT. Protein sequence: CAWSDSPNSPLHF.

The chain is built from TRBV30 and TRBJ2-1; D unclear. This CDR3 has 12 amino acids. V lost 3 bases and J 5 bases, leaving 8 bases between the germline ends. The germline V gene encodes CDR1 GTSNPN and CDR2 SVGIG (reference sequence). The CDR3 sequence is CAWSPRHNEQFF. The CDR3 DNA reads TGTGCCTGGAGCCCGAGGCACAATGAGCAGTTCTTC. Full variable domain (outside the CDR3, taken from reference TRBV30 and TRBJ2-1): SQTIHQWPATLVQPVGSPLSLECTVEGTSNPNLYWYRQAAGRGLQLLFYSVGIGQISSEVPQNLSASRPQDRQFILSSKKLLLSDSGFYLCAWSPRHNEQFFGPGTRLTVL.

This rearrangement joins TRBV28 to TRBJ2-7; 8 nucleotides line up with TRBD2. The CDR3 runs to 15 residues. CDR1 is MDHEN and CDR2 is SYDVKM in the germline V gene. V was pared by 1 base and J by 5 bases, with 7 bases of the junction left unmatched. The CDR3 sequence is CASSLSRGGRHEQYF. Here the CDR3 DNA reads TGTGCCAGCAGTTTATCTCGCGGGGGGCGCCACGAGCAGTACTTC.

The chain's CDR3 is CASSLAFQRGATGELFF. CDR3 nucleotides: TGTGCCAGCAGCTTAGCCTTCCAGCGGGGGGCCACCGGGGAGCTGTTTTTT. The chain links TRBV11-2 to TRBJ2-2; 9 bases match TRBD2. With V trimmed by 1 base and J by 4 bases, 7 bases remained unmatched. The germline V gene encodes CDR1 SGHAT and CDR2 FQNNGV. This CDR3 contains 17 residues.

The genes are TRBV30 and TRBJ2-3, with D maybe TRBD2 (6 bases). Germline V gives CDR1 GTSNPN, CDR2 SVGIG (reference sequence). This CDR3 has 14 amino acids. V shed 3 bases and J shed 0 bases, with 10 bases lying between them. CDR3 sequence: CAWSEGTSTDTQYF. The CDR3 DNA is TGTGCCTGGAGCGAGGGGACTAGCACAGATACGCAGTATTTT.

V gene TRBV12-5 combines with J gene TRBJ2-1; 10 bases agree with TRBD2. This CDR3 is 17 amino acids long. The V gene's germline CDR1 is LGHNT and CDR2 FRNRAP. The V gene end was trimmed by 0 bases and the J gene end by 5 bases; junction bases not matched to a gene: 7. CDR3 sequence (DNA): TGTGCTAGTGGTTTGGTAGGGTGGACTAGCGGACACAATGAGCAGTTCTTC. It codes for CASGLVGWTSGHNEQFF.

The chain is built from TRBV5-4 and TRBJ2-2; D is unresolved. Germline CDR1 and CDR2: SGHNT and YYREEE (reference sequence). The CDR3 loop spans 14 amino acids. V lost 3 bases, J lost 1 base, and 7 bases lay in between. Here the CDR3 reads CASSSPWNTGELFF. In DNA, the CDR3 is TGTGCCAGCAGCTCCCCCTGGAACACCGGGGAGCTGTTTTTT.

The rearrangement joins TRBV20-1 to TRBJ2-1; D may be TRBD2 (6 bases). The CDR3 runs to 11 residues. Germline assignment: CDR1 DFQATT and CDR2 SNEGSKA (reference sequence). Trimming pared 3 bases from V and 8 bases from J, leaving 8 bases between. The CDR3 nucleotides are TGCAGTGCTAGTAGGAGGGATGAGCAGTTCTTC. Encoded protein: CSASRRDEQFF.

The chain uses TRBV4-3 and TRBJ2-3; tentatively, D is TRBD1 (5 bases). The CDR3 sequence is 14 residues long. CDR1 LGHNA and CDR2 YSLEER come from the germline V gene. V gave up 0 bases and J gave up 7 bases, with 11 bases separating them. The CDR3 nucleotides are TGCGCCAGCAGCCAAGAACCAGGGAAACATACGCAGTATTTT. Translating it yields CASSQEPGKHTQYF.

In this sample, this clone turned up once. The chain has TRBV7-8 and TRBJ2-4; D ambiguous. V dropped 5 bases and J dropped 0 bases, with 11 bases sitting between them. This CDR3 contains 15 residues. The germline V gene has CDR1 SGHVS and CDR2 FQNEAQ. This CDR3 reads CASSPPSVAKNIQYF. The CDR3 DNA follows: TGTGCCAGCAGCCCCCCGTCGGTAGCCAAAAACATTCAGTACTTC.

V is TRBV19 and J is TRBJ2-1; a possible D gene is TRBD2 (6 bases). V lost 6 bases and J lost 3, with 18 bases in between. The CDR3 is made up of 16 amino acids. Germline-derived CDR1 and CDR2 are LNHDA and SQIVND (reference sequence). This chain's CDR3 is CASSSPGDWIYNEQFF. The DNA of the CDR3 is TGTGCCAGTAGCTCCCCGGGGGATTGGATCTACAATGAGCAGTTCTTC.

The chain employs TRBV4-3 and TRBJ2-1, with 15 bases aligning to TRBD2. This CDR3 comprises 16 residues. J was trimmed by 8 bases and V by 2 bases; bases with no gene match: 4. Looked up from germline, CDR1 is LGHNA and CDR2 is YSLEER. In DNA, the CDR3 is TGCGCCAGCAGCCAATGGACTAGCGGGAGGGCCGATGAGCAGTTCTTC. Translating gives CASSQWTSGRADEQFF.

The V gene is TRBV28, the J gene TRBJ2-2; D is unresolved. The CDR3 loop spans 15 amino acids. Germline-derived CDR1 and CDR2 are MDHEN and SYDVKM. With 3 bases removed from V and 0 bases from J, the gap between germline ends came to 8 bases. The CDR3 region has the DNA TGTGCCAGCAGTTTCCTAACCCCGAACACCGGGGAGCTGTTTTTT. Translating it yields CASSFLTPNTGELFF.

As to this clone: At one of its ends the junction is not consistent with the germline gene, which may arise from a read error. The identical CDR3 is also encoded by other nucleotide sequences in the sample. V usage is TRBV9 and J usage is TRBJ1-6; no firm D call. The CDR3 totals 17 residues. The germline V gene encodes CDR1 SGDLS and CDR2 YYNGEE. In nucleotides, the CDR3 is TGTGCCAGCAGCCCCCGGGGAGTCGTTTCCTATAATTCCCCCCTCCACTTT. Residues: CASSPRGVVSYNSPLHF.

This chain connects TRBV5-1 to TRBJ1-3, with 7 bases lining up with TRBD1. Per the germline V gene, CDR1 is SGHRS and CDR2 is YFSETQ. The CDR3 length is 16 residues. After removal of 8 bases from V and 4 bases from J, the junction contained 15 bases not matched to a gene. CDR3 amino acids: CASTDAPGQKGNTIYF. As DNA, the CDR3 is TGCGCCAGTACAGACGCCCCGGGACAGAAAGGAAACACCATATATTTT.

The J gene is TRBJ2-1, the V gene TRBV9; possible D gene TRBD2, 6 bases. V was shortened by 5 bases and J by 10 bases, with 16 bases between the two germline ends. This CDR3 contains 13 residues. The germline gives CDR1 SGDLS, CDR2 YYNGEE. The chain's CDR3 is CASRSGLLGEQFF. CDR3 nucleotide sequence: TGTGCCAGCAGATCGGGACTCTTGGGGGAGCAGTTCTTC.

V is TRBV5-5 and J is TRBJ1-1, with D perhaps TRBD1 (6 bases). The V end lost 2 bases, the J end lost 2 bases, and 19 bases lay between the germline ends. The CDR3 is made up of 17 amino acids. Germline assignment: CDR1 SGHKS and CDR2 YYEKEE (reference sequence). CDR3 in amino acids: CASSFGPPRDINTEAFF. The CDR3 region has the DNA TGTGCCAGCAGCTTTGGGCCCCCCCGGGACATCAACACTGAAGCTTTCTTT.

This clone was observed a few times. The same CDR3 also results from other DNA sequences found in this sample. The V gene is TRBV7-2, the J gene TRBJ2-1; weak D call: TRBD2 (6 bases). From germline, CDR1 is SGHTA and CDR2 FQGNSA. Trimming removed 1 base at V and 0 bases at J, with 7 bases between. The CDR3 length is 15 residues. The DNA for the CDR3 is TGTGCCAGCAGCTTAGGGACTACCTCCTACAATGAGCAGTTCTTC. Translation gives CASSLGTTSYNEQFF.

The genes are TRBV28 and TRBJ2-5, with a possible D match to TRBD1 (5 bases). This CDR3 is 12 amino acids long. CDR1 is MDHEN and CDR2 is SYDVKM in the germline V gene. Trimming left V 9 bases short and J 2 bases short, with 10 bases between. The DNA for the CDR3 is TGTGCCAGTTCAGGGTTACAAGAGACCCAGTACTTC. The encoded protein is CASSGLQETQYF.